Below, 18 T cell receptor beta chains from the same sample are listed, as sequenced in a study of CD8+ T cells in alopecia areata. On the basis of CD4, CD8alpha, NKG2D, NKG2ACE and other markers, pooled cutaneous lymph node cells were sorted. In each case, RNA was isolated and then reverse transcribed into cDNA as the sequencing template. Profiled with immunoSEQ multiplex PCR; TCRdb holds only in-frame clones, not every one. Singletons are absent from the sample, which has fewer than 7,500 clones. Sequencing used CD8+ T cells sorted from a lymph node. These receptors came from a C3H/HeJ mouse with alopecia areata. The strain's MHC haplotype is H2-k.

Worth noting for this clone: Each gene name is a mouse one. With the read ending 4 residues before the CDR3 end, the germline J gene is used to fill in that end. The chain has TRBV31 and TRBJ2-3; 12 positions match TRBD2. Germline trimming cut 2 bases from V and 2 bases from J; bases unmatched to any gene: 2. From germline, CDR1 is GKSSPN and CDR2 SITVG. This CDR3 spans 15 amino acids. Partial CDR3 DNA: TGTGCCTGGAGTGGGACTGGGGGGTTTGCAGAA. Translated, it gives CAWSGTGGFAE. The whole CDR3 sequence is CAWSGTGGFAETLYF.

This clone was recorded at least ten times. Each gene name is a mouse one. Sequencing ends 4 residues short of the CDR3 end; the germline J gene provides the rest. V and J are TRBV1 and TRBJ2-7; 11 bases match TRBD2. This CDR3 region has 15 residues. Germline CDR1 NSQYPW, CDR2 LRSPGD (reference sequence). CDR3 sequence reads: CTCSAEGLGAYEQYF. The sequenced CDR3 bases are TGCACCTGCAGTGCAGAGGGACTGGGGGCTTAT.

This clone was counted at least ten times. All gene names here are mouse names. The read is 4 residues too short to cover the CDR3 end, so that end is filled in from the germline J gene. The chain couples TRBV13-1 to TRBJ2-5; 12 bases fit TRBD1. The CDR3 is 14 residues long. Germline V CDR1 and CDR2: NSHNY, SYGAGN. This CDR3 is CASSPGQGADTQYF. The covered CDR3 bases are TGTGCCAGCAGTCCGGGACAGGGGGCAGAC.

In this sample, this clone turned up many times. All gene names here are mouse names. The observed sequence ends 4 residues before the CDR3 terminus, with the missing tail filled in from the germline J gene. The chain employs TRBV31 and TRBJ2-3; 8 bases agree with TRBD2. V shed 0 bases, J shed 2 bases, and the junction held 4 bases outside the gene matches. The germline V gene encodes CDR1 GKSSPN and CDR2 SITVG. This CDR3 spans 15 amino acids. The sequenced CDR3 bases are TGTGCCTGGAGTCTCAACTGGGGGTATGCAGAA. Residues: CAWSLNWGYAE. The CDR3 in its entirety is CAWSLNWGYAETLYF.

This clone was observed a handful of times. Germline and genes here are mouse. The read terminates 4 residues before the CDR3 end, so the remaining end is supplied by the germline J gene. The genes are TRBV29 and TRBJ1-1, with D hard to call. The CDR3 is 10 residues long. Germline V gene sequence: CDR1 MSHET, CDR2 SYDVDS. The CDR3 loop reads CASNSGEVFF. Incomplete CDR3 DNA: TGTGCTAGCAACTCAGGA.

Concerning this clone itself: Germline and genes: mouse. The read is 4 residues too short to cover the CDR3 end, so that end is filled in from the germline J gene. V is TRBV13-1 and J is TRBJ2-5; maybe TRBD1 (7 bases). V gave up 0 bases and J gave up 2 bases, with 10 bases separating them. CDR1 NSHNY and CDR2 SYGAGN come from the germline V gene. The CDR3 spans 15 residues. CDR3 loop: CASSDARGRQDTQYF. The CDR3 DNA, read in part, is TGTGCCAGCAGTGATGCTAGGGGGCGCCAAGAC.

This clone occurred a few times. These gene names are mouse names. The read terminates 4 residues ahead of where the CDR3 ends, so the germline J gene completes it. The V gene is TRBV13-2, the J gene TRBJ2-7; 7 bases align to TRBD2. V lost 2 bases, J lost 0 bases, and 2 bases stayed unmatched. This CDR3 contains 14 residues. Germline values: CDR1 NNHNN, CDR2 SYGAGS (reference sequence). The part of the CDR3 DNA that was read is TGTGCCAGCGGTGACTGGGGGAGCTCCTAT. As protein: CASGDWGSSY. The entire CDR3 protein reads CASGDWGSSYEQYF.

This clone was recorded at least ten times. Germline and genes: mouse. Incomplete CDR3 DNA: TGTGCCTGGAGTCTGGGGACTAGTGCAGAA. This gives the protein CAWSLGTSAE. The entire CDR3 sequence reads CAWSLGTSAETLYF. The chain uses TRBV31 and TRBJ2-3; possible D gene TRBD2, 6 bases. The read terminates 4 residues ahead of where the CDR3 ends, so the germline J gene completes it. CDR1 and CDR2 from the germline V gene are GKSSPN and SITVG. CDR3 length equals 14 residues. The V end lost 0 bases, the J end lost 0 bases, and 7 bases lay between the germline ends. Complete variable domain (other parts from reference TRBV31 and TRBJ2-3): AQTIHQWPVAEIKAVGSPLSLGCTIKGKSSPNLYWYWQATGGTLQQLFYSITVGQVESVVQLNLSASRPKDDQFILSTEKLLLSHSGFYLCAWSLGTSAETLYFGSGTRLTVL.

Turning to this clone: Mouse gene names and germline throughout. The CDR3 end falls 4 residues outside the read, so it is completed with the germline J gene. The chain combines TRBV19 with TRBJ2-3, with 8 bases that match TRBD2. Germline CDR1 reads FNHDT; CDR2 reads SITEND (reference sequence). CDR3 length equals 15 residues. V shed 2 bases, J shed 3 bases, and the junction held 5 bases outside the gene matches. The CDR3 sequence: CASSIRWGGAETLYF. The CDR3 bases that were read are TGTGCCAGCAGTATCAGGTGGGGGGGGGCAGAA.

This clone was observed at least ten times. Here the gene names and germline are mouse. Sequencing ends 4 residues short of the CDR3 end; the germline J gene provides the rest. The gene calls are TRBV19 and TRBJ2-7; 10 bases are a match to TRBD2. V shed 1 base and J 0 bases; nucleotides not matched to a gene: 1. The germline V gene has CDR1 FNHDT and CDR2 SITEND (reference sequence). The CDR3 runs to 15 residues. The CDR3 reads CASSILGGRSYEQYF. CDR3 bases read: TGTGCCAGCAGTATACTGGGGGGGCGCTCCTAT.

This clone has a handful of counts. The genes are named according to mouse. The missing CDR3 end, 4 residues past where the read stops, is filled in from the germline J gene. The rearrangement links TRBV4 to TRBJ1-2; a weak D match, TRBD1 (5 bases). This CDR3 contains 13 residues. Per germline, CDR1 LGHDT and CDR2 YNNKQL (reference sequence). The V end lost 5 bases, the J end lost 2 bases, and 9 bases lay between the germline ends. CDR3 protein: CASSVRENSDYTF. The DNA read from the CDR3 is TGTGCCAGCAGCGTCAGGGAGAACTCC.

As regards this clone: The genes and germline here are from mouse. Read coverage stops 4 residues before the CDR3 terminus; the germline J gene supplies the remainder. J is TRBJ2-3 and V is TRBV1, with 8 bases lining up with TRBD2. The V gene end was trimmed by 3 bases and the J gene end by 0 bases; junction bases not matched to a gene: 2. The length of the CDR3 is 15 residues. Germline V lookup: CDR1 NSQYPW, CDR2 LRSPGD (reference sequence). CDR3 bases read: TGCACCTGCAGTGCCGGGACTGGCAGTGCAGAA. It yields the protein CTCSAGTGSAE. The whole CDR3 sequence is CTCSAGTGSAETLYF.

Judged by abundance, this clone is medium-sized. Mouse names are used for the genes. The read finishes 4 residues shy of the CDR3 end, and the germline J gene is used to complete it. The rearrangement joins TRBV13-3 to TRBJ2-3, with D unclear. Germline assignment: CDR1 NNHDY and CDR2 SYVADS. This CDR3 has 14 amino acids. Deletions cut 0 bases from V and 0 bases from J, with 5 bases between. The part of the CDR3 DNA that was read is TGTGCCAGCAGTGATGCAGTCAGTGCAGAA. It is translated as CASSDAVSAE. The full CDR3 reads CASSDAVSAETLYF.

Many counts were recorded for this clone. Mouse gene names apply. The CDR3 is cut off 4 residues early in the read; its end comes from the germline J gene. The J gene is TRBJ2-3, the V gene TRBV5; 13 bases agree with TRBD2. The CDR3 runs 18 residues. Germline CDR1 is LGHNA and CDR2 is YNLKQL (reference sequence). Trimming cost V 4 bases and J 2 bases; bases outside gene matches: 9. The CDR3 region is CASSPLPGLGGDAETLYF. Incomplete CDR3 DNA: TGTGCCAGCAGCCCTCTTCCGGGACTGGGGGGGGATGCAGAA.

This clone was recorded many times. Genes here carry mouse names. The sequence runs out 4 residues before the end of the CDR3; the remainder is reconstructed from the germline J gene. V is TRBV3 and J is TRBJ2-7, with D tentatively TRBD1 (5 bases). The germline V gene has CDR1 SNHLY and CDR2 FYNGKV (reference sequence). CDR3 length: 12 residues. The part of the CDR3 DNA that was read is TGTGCCAGCAGCTTTCAGGGTGAT. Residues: CASSFQGD. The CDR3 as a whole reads CASSFQGDEQYF.

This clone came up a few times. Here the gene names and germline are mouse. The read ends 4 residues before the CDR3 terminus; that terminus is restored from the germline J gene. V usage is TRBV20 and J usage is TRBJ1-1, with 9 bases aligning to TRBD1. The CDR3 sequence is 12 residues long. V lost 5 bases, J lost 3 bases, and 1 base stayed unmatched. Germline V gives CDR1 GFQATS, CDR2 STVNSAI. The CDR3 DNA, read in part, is TGTGGTGCTCGACAGGGGGACACA. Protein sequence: CGARQGDT. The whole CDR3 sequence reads CGARQGDTEVFF.

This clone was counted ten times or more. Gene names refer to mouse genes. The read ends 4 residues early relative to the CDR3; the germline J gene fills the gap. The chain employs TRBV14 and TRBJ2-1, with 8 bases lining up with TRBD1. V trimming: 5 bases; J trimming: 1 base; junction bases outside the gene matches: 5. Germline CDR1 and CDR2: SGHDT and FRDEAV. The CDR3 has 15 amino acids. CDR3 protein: CASRGRDRNYAEQFF. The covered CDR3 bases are TGTGCCAGCAGGGGCCGGGACAGGAACTATGCT.

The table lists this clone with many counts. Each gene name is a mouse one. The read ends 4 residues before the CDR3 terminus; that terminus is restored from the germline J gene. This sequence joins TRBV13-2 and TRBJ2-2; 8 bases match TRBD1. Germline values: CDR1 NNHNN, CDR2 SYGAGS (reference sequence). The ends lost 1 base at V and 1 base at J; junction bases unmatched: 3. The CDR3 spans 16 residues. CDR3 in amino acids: CASGDPGTGNTGQLYF. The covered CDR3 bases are TGTGCCAGCGGTGATCCCGGGACAGGAAACACCGGG.